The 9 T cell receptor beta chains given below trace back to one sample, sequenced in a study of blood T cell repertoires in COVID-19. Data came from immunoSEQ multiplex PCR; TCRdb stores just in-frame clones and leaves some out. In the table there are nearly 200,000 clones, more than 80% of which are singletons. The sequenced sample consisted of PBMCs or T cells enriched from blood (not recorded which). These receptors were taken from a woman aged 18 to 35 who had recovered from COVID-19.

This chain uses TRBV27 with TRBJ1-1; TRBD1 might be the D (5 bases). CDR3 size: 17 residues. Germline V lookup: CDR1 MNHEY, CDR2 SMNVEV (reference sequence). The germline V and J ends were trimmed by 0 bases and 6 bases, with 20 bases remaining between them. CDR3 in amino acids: CASSLSIRNSREAEAFF. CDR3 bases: TGTGCCAGCAGTTTATCGATCCGGAACAGCAGGGAGGCTGAAGCTTTCTTT.

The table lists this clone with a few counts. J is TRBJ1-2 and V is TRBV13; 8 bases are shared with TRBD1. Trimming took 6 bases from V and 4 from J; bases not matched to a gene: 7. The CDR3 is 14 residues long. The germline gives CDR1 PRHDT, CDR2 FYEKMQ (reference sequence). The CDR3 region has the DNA TGTGCCAGCAGGGCGACAGGGGAGGGCTATGGCTACACCTTC. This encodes CASRATGEGYGYTF. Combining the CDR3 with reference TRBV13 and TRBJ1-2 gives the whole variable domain AAGVIQSPRHLIKEKRETATLKCYPIPRHDTVYWYQQGPGQDPQFLISFYEKMQSDKGSIPDRFSAQQFSDYHSELNMSSLELGDSALYFCASRATGEGYGYTFGSGTRLTVV.

The CDR3: CASSSLRGTEAFF. The CDR3 DNA sequence: TGTGCCAGCAGTTCCCTGCGAGGAACTGAAGCTTTCTTT. The V gene is TRBV28, the J gene TRBJ1-1; D call uncertain. The V end lost 4 bases, the J end lost 5 bases, and 11 bases lay between the germline ends. CDR3 length equals 13 residues. Germline V gene lookup returns CDR1 MDHEN and CDR2 SYDVKM.

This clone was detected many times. The CDR3 region is CASSPGQAPGSYTF. CDR3 sequence (DNA): TGTGCCAGCAGCCCGGGACAGGCGCCCGGGTCCTACACCTTC. The rearrangement uses TRBV5-4 and TRBJ1-2; 8 bases agree with TRBD1. Looked up from germline, CDR1 is SGHNT and CDR2 is YYREEE (reference sequence). V was pared by 4 bases and J by 10 bases, with 12 bases of the junction left unmatched. This CDR3 is built from 14 residues.

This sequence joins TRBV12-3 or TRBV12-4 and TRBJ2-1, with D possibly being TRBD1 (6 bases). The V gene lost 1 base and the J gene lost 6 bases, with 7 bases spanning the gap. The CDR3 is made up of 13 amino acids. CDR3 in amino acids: CASSLVQGNEQFF. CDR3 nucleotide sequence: TGTGCCAGCAGTTTAGTACAGGGCAATGAGCAGTTCTTC.

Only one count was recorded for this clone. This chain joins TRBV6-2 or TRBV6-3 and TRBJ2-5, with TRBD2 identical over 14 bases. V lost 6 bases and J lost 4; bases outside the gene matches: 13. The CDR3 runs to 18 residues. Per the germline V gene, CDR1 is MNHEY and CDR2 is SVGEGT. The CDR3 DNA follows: TGTGCCAGCAGCCTGGGACTAGCGGGGGCACAGGCGGGAGAGACCCAGTACTTC. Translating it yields CASSLGLAGAQAGETQYF.

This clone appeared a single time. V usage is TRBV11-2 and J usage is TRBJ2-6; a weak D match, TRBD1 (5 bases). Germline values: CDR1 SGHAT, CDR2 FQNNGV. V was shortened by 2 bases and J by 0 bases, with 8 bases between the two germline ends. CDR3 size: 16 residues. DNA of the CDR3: TGTGCCAGCAGCTTATCCAGGGTCTCTGGGGCCAACGTCCTGACTTTC. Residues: CASSLSRVSGANVLTF.

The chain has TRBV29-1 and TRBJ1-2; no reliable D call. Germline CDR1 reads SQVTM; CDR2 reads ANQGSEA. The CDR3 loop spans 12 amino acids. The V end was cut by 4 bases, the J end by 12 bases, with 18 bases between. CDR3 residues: CSVVSTASLDTF. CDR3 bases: TGCAGCGTTGTTTCGACTGCATCTCTGGACACCTTC.

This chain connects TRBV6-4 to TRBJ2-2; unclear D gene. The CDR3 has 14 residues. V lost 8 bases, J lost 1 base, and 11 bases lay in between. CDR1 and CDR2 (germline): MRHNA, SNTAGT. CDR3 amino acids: CASRSSLNTGELFF. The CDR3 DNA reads TGTGCCAGCCGGAGCTCTCTGAACACCGGGGAGCTGTTTTTT.